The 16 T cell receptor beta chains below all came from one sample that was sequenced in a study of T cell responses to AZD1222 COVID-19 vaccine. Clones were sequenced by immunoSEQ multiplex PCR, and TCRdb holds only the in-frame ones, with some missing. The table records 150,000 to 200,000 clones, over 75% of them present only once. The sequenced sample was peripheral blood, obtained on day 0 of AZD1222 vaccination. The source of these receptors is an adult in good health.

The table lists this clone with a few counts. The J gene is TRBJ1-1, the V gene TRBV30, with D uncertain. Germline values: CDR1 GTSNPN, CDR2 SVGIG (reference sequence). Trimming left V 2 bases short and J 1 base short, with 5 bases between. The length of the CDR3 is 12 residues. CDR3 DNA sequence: TGTGCCTGGAGTAAAAAGAACACTGAAGCTTTCTTT. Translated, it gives CAWSKKNTEAFF. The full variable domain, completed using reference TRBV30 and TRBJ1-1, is SQTIHQWPATLVQPVGSPLSLECTVEGTSNPNLYWYRQAAGRGLQLLFYSVGIGQISSEVPQNLSASRPQDRQFILSSKKLLLSDSGFYLCAWSKKNTEAFFGQGTRLTVV.

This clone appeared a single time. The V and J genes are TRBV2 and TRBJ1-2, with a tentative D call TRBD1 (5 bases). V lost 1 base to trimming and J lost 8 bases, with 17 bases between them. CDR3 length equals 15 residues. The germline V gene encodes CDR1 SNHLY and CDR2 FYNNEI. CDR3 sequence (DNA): TGTGCCAGCAGTGAAGTGCGGGGGAATCCCCGGGGCTACACCTTC. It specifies CASSEVRGNPRGYTF.

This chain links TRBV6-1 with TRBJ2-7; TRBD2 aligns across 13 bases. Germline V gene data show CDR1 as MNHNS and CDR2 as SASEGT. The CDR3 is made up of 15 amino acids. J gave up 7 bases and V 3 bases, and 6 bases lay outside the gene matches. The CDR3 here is CASSDGLAGAWEQYF. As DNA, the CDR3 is TGTGCCAGCAGTGACGGACTAGCGGGGGCGTGGGAGCAGTACTTC.

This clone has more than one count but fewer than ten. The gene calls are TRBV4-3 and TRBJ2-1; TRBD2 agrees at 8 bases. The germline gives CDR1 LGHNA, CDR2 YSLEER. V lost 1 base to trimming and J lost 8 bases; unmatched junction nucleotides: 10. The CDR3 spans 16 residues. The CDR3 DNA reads TGCGCCAGCAGCCAAGGGGCCGGACTAGCAGGCCATGAGCAGTTCTTC. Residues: CASSQGAGLAGHEQFF.

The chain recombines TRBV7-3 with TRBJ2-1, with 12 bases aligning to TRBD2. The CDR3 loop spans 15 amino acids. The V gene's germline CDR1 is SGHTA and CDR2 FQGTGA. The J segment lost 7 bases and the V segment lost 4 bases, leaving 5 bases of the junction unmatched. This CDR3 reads CASSYLAGGRNEQFF. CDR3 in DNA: TGTGCCAGCAGCTACCTAGCGGGGGGGCGAAATGAGCAGTTCTTC.

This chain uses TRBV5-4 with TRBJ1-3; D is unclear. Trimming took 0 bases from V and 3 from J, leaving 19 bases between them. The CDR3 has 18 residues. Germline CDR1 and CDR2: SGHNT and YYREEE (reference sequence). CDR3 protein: CASSLGLRRAALGNTIYF. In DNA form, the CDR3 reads TGTGCCAGCAGCTTGGGCCTTAGGAGGGCTGCCCTTGGAAACACCATATATTTT.

CDR3 coding DNA: TGTGCCATCAAGGGGGGGATCATGAACACTGAAGCTTTCTTT. Encoded protein: CAIKGGIMNTEAFF. This chain links TRBV10-3 with TRBJ1-1, with D possibly TRBD1 on 6 matching bases. Trimming left V 7 bases short and J 0 bases short, with 12 bases between. Germline loops: CDR1 ENHRY, CDR2 SYGVKD. This CDR3 is built from 14 residues.

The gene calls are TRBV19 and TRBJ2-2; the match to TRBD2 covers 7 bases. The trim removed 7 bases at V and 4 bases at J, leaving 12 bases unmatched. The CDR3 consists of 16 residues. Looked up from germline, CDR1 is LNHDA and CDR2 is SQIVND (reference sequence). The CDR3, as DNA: TGTGCCAGTAACCTGGGGGTCGGGGGGAGCACCGGGGAGCTGTTTTTT. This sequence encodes CASNLGVGGSTGELFF.

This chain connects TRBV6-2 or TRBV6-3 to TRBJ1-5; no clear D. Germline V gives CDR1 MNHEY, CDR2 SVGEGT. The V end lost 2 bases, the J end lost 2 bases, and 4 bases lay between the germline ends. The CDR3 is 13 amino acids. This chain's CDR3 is CASSYIGNQPQHF. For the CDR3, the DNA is TGTGCCAGCAGTTACATCGGCAATCAGCCCCAGCATTTT.

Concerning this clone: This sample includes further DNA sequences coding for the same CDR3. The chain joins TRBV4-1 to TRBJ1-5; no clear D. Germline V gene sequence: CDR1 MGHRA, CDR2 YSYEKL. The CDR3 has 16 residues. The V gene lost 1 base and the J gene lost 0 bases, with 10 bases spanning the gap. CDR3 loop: CASSQVPGDSNQPQHF. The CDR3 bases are TGCGCCAGCAGCCAAGTGCCGGGTGATAGCAATCAGCCCCAGCATTTT.

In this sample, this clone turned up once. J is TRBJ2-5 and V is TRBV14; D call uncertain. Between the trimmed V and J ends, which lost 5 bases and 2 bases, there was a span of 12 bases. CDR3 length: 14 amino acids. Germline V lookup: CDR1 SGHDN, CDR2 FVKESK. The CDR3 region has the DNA TGTGCCAGCAGCGTACGGGTTACACAAGAGACCCAGTACTTC. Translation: CASSVRVTQETQYF.

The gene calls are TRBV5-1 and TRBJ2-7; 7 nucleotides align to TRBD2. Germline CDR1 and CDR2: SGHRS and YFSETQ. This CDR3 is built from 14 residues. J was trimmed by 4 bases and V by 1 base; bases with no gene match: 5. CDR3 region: CASSLRTGGYEQYF. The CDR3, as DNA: TGCGCCAGCAGCTTGAGGACGGGAGGTTACGAGCAGTACTTC.

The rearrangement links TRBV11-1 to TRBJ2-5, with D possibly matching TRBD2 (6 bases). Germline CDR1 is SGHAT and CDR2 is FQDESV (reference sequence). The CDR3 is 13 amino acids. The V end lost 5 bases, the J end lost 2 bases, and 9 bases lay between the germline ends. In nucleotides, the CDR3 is TGTGCCAGCAGCATGGCGGGGCAAGAGACCCAGTACTTC. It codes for CASSMAGQETQYF.

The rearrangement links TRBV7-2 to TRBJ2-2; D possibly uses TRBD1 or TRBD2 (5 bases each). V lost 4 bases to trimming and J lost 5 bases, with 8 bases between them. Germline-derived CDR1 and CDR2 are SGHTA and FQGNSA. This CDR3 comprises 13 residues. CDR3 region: CASSSWGTGELFF. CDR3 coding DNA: TGTGCCAGCAGCTCGTGGGGGACCGGGGAGCTGTTTTTT.

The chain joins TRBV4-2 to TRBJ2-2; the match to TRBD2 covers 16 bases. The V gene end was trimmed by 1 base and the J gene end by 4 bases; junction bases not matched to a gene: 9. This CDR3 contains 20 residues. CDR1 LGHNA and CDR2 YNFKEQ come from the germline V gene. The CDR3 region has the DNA TGTGCCAGCAGCCAAGCCCAGGGACTAGCGGGGGGGCATAGCACCGGGGAGCTGTTTTTT. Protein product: CASSQAQGLAGGHSTGELFF.

The CDR3 spells CASSETTSPGNTIYF. The CDR3 DNA reads as TGTGCCAGCAGTGAGACAACCAGCCCTGGAAACACCATATATTTT. This chain connects TRBV27 to TRBJ1-3; D gene unclear. CDR1 is MNHEY, CDR2 SMNVEV, per germline (reference sequence). This CDR3 contains 15 residues. V was trimmed by 5 bases and J by 2 bases, leaving 13 bases between them.